This TCR beta chain is drawn from a study of Ad26.COV2.S vaccination and SARS-CoV-2 variants (TCRdb year 2021). Background on the whole study: Vaccine-arm donors came from COV1001, a multicentre, randomized, double-blind, placebo-controlled phase I-IIa trial of Ad26.COV2.S in healthy adults. Ad26.COV2.S was administered intramuscularly at 5 x 10^10 or 1 x 10^11 viral particles, either as a single shot or as two shots given 56 days apart. TCRbeta repertoire sequencing served as the tool for gauging how specific and how broad the SARS-CoV-2-reactive T cell receptors were following Ad26.COV2.S vaccination. The TCR-sequenced set comprised about 30 samples: some 20 Ad26.COV2.S vaccine recipients, 5 placebo recipients and 8 SARS-CoV-2 convalescent individuals. Trial participants were randomized into five groups of five: low-dose or high-dose Ad26.COV2.S given once or twice, or placebo on both occasions. Throughout the experiments and outcome assessment, investigators stayed blinded to trial group allocation. Study-level results and caveats: The authors noted that total T cell responses may have been underestimated by the TCR breadth and depth analyses. Comparable non-spike TCR breadth was observed between vaccine and placebo recipients, consistent with only spike being contained in the vaccine. Compared with placebo recipients, Ad26.COV2.S recipients showed higher spike-specific TCR breadth (P = 0.0014). Substantial breadth of spike-specific CD8+ and CD4+ T cell responses was reported after vaccination. Comparing responses between vaccine doses or regimens was not something the study was powered to do.

The treatment or condition label, as the study defines it: 15 to 20 received Ad26.COV2.S at low or high dose, single or two shots; about 5 received placebo; per-sample allocation not given. For vaccine and placebo recipients, repertoires were sequenced using samples collected on day 63 after the first injection. Cohort 1b enrolled some 25 adults aged 18-55 years at a single site in Boston, USA, between 29 July and 7 August 2020. As a vaccine, Ad26.COV2.S was a replication-incompetent adenovirus type 26 vector that expressed a prefusion-stabilized SARS-CoV-2 spike protein derived from the original Wuhan strain. A word on this clone: This clone's antigen is unknown. Per-nucleotide qualities are absent, and no much larger clonotype sits a single base away.

The CDR1 and CDR2 encoded by the germline V gene (reference sequence) are MNHNY and SVGAGI. The V and J ends are trimmed by 10 bases and 3 bases, leaving 9 bases between them. The CDR3 measures 11 amino acids from cysteine to phenylalanine. This entry keeps only the CDR3 DNA: 33 bases, framed from base 1. The immunoSEQ Assay was used to sequence TCRbeta CDR3 regions. After extraction, genomic DNA underwent amplification by bias-controlled multiplex PCR, followed by high-throughput sequencing. As for how the authors treated the data: Collapsing and filtering of sequences were performed to quantify the absolute abundance of each unique TCRbeta CDR3 region. T cell fraction was estimated by normalizing TCRbeta template counts to usable DNA, with usable DNA measured through amplification of reference genes found in all nucleated cells. Repertoire TCRs were annotated as SARS-CoV-2-specific when V gene, CDR3 amino acid sequence and J gene were exactly matched to a known reactive TCR set. The reference SARS-CoV-2 TCR set came from MIRA and was filtered for enrichment in COVID-19-positive ImmuneCODE repertoires, removing public or cross-reactive TCRs. Using the MIRA antigens, annotated TCRs were further analysed by specific ORF or by position within an ORF. Breadth was defined as annotated unique rearrangements over total unique productive rearrangements; depth was the summed frequency of those rearrangements. Group comparisons of TCR breadth used two-sided Wilcoxon rank-sum tests. The immuneACCESS repertoire file appears here via TCRdb, limited to in-frame rearrangements. These files lack a portion of the clones; in checked studies, under half of the deficit traces to unresolved V genes, and the cause of the others is not known. The V and J calls and clone size are taken from that table; D and trimming were inferred from the DNA. For this sample there are 290,000 or so clones; about 90% appear just once. The top ten hold roughly 3.5% of the sample.

The material was peripheral blood, obtained in a trial of Ad26.COV2.S vaccine versus placebo. Recombination linked TRBV6-6 to TRBJ1-2; no D gene call is confident. The source is a person between 18 and 59 years old who received the Ad26.COV2.S COVID-19 vaccine or a placebo. The CDR3 region has the sequence CAIAGDYGYTF. The DNA is as follows: TGTGCCATCGCCGGGGACTATGGCTACACCTTC.